This T cell receptor beta chain is from a study of blood T cell repertoires in COVID-19. About the research overall: In each case, the material was cDNA or gDNA derived from T cells, B-cell-depleted T cells, or PBMCs.

V lost 2 bases to trimming and J lost 12 bases; unmatched junction nucleotides: 8. CDR3 length: 13 amino acids. Germline values: CDR1 GTSNPN, CDR2 SVGIG (reference sequence). In the source study's methods: How many nucleated cells were present was estimated from reference gene primer amplification. TCRdb's table, derived via immunoSEQ multiplex PCR, lists solely in-frame clones and lacks some. That table furnishes V, J and clone size, whereas the DNA furnished D and trimming. The sample includes around 200,000 clones, around 83% of them seen just once. The sequence came from a man aged 45-65 years with active or convalescent COVID-19. V usage is TRBV30 and J usage is TRBJ1-2; 11 bases agree with TRBD1. The sequencing sample was made of peripheral blood. CDR3 DNA sequence: TGTGCCTGGAGTCTCCGGACAGGGGGCGCGAACACCTTC. Translating it yields CAWSLRTGGANTF.